This T cell receptor beta chain derives from a study of neoadjuvant nivolumab and ipilimumab in lung cancer. About the research overall: The combination arm added day-1 ipilimumab 1 mg/kg to nivolumab 3 mg/kg on days 1, 15, 29.

Whole-study results and caveats: Only a small number of samples underwent TCR sequencing. Only two of four nivolumab-treated tumors gained richness and clonality by surgery. Resected tumors had greater TCR richness and clonality than uninvolved lung.

Sequencing was performed with immunoSEQ multiplex PCR; in TCRdb, only in-frame clones are kept and a portion is missing. The sample yields about 6,800 clones, around 83% seen once. A word on this clone: Its target is unknown.

Germline V gene lookup returns CDR1 MNHNY and CDR2 SVGAGI (reference sequence). CDR3 size: 14 residues. V shed 7 bases and J 5 bases; nucleotides not matched to a gene: 7. The V call is TRBV6-6, the J call TRBJ2-1, with 8 bases identical to TRBD2. The sequences come from tumor tissue, collected after neoadjuvant nivolumab, alone or with ipilimumab, at or shortly before surgery. The clonotype was recovered from an adult with non-small cell lung cancer. In DNA form, the CDR3 reads TGTGCCAGCAATGAGGGACTAGTGAACAATGAGCAGTTCTTC. Its translation: CASNEGLVNNEQFF.